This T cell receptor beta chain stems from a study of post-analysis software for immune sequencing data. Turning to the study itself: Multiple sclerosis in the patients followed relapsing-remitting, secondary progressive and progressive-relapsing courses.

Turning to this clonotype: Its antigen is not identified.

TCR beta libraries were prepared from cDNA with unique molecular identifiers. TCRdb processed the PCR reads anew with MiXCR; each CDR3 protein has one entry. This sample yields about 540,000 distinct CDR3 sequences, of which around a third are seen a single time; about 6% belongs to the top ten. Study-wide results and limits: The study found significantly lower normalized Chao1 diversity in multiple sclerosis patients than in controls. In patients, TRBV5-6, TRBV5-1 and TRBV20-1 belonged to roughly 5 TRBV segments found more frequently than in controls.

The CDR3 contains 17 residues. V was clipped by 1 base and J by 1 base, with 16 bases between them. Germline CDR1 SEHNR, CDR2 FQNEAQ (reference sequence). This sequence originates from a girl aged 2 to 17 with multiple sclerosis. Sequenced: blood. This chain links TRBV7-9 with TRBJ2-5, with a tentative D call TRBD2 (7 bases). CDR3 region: CASSLEGGPGLQETQYF. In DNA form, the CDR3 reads TGTGCCAGCAGCTTAGAGGGGGGGCCGGGACTCCAAGAGACCCAGTACTTC.